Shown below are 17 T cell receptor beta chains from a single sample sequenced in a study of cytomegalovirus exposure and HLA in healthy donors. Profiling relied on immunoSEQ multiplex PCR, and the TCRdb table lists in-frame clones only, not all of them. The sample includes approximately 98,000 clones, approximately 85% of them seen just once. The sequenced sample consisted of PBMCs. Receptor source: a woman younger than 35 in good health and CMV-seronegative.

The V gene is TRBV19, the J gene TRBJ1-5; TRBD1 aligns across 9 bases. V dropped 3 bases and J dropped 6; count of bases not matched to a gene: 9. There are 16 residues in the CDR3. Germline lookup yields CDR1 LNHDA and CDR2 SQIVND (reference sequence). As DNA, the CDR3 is TGTGCCAGTAGTATCTTAGAGGGACAGGGTATTCAGCCCCAGCATTTT. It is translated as CASSILEGQGIQPQHF. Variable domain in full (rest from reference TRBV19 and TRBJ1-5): DGGITQSPKYLFRKEGQNVTLSCEQNLNHDAMYWYRQDPGQGLRLIYYSQIVNDFQKGDIAEGYSVSREKKESFPLTVTSAQKNPTAFYLCASSILEGQGIQPQHFGDGTRLSIL.

CDR3 residues: CASSPPVGRKTQYF. The CDR3 nucleotides read TGTGCCAGCAGCCCCCCCGTGGGGAGGAAGACCCAGTACTTC. The V gene is TRBV9, the J gene TRBJ2-5; weak D call: TRBD2 (6 bases). Deletions cut 4 bases from V and 6 bases from J, with 16 bases between. Germline values: CDR1 SGDLS, CDR2 YYNGEE. The CDR3 length is 14 residues.

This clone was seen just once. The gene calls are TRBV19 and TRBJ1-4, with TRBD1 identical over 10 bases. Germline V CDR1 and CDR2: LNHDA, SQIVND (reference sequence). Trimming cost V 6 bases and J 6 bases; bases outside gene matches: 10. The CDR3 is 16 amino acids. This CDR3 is CASRTVRGQGDEKLFF. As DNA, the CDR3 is TGTGCCAGTAGGACAGTGCGTGGACAGGGGGATGAAAAACTGTTTTTT.

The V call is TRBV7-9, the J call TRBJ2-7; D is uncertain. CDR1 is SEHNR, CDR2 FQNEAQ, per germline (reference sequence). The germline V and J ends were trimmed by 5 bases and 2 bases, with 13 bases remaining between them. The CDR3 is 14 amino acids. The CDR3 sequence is CASSEPQAAYEQYF. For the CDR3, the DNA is TGTGCCAGCAGCGAACCCCAGGCCGCCTACGAGCAGTACTTC.

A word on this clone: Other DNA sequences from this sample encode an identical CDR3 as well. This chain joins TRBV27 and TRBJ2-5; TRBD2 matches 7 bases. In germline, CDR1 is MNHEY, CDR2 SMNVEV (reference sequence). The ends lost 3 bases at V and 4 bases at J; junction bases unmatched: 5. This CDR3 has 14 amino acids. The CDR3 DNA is TGTGCCAGCAGTTTTCGGGGGAGGGTAGAGACCCAGTACTTC. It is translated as CASSFRGRVETQYF.

The DNA of the CDR3 is TGTGCCTGGAGTGTTCGGGCAGGGCGTGCGCTTTCAGGAGAGACCCAGTACTTC. Translation: CAWSVRAGRALSGETQYF. V gene TRBV30 combines with J gene TRBJ2-5; tentative D call: TRBD1 (5 bases). CDR3 length equals 18 residues. Per germline, CDR1 GTSNPN and CDR2 SVGIG (reference sequence). The germline V and J ends were trimmed by 0 bases and 4 bases, with 24 bases remaining between them.

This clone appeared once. The CDR3 DNA reads as TGTGCCAGTAGGGACAGACTAGCCAATGAGCAGTTCTTC. Translation: CASRDRLANEQFF. The chain carries TRBV19 and TRBJ2-1, with D perhaps matching TRBD2 (7 bases). The CDR3 has 13 residues. Per the germline V gene, CDR1 is LNHDA and CDR2 is SQIVND (reference sequence). V lost 6 bases, J lost 6 bases, and 12 bases lay in between.

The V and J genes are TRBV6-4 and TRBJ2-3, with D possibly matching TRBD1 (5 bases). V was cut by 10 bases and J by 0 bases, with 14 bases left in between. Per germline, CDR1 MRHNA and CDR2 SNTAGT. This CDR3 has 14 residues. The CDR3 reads CATAKGASTDTQYF. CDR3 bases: TGTGCCACTGCCAAAGGGGCGAGCACAGATACGCAGTATTTT.

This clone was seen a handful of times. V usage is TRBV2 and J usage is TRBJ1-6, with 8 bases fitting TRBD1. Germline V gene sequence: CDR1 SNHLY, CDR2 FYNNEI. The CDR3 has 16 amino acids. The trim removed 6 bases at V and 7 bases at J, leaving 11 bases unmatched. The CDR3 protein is CASSSRDRPANSPLHF. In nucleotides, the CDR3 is TGTGCCAGCAGCAGCAGGGACAGGCCGGCCAATTCACCCCTCCACTTT.

The CDR3 coding sequence is TGTGCCAGCTCACCACAAGGACAGTACAATGAGCAGTTCTTC. Its protein product is CASSPQGQYNEQFF. This chain links TRBV18 with TRBJ2-1, with D possibly TRBD1 on 6 matching bases. The CDR3 is 14 residues long. Germline V gives CDR1 KGHSH, CDR2 LQKENI. V gave up 1 base and J gave up 4 bases, with 8 bases separating them.

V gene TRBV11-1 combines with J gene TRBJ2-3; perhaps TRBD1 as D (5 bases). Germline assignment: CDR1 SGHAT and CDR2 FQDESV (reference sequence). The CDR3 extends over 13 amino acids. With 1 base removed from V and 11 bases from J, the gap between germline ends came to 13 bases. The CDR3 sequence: CASSLVGAEGQYF. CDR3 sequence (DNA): TGTGCCAGCAGCTTAGTAGGGGCAGAAGGGCAGTATTTT.

CDR3 in DNA: TGTGCCAGCTCACCACCGGGACATCCTAACTATGGCTACACCTTC. Protein: CASSPPGHPNYGYTF. This chain connects TRBV18 to TRBJ1-2, with D maybe TRBD1 (6 bases). The CDR3 covers 15 residues. The V end was cut by 0 bases, the J end by 0 bases, with 8 bases between. Germline CDR1 KGHSH, CDR2 LQKENI.

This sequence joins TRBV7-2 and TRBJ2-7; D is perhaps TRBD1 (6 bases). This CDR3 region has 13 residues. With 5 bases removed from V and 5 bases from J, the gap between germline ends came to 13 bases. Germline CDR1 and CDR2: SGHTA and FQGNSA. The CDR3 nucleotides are TGTGCCAGCAGCGCACAGGGTTGGAACGAGCAGTACTTC. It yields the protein CASSAQGWNEQYF.

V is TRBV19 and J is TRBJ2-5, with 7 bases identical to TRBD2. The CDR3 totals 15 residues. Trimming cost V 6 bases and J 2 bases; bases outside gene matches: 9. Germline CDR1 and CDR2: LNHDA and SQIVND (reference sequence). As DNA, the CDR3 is TGTGCCAGTAGCCCCCAGCGGGGCACACAAGAGACCCAGTACTTC. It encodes CASSPQRGTQETQYF.

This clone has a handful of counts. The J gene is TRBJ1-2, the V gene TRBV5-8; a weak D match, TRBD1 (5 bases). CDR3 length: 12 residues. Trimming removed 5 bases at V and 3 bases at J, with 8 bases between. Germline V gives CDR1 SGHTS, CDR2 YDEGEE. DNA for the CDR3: TGTGCCAGCAGAGGGGCCCACTATGGCTACACCTTC. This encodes CASRGAHYGYTF.

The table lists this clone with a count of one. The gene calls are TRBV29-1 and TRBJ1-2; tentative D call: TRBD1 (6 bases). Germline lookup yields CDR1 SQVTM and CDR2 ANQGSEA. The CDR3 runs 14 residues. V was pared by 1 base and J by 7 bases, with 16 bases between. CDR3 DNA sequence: TGCAGCGTTGAAGGAACCTTGGGGGCGCTTGGCTACACCTTC. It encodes CSVEGTLGALGYTF.

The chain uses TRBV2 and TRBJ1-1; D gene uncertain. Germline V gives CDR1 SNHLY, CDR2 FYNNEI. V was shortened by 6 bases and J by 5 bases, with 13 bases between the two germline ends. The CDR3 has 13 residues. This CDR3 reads CASSPTTRTEAFF. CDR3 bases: TGTGCCAGCAGCCCTACAACGCGGACTGAAGCTTTCTTT. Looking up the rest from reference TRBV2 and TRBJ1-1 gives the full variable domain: EPEVTQTPSHQVTQMGQEVILRCVPISNHLYFYWYRQILGQKVEFLVSFYNNEISEKSEIFDDQFSVERPDGSNFTLKIRSTKLEDSAMYFCASSPTTRTEAFFGQGTRLTVV.